A single sample is the source of the 8 T cell receptor beta chains below, sequenced in a study of Ad26.COV2.S vaccination and SARS-CoV-2 variants. Data came from immunoSEQ multiplex PCR; TCRdb stores just in-frame clones and leaves some out. The table lists roughly 380,000 clones, under 95% of them singletons, with 3.9% in the top ten. Specimen: peripheral blood, collected after recovery from COVID-19. The receptors here all came from a human donor who had recovered from COVID-19.

A note on this clone: Other nucleotide sequences from this sample produce the same CDR3. The genes are TRBV5-6 and TRBJ1-1; D might be TRBD1 (5 bases). Trimming shortened V by 3 bases and J by 1 base, and 10 bases separated the two germline ends. The germline V gene encodes CDR1 SGHDT and CDR2 YYEEEE. There are 14 residues in the CDR3. The CDR3 protein is CASSYPTGNTEAFF. In nucleotides, the CDR3 is TGTGCCAGCAGCTACCCCACAGGGAACACTGAAGCTTTCTTT.

The chain links TRBV10-1 to TRBJ2-3; possibly TRBD1 or TRBD2 for D (6 bases each). The CDR3 is 11 residues long. Germline CDR1 WNHNN, CDR2 SYGVQD (reference sequence). Trimming took 8 bases from V and 6 from J, leaving 9 bases between them. The DNA of the CDR3 is TGCGCCAGCGGAGGGGGGGATACGCAGTATTTT. Protein: CASGGGDTQYF.

This clone turned up a few times. This chain joins TRBV7-2 and TRBJ1-6; 9 positions agree with TRBD1. The CDR3 spans 16 residues. V lost 5 bases and J lost 5; bases outside the gene matches: 7. Germline V gene data show CDR1 as SGHTA and CDR2 as FQGNSA. The CDR3 sequence is CASSLTGTGNNSPLHF. CDR3 coding DNA: TGTGCCAGCAGCCTCACCGGGACAGGGAATAATTCACCCCTCCACTTT.

The J gene is TRBJ2-2, the V gene TRBV6-2 or TRBV6-3, with D perhaps matching TRBD2 (5 bases). The CDR3 totals 16 residues. The ends were cut back, 2 bases at V and 4 bases at J, with 14 bases in the middle. Germline CDR1 is MNHEY and CDR2 is SVGEGT. CDR3 coding DNA: TGTGCCAGCAGTTACATCCGGGGTGTGGGCACCGGGGAGCTGTTTTTT. Protein product: CASSYIRGVGTGELFF.

This clone has just a few counts. The chain combines TRBV19 with TRBJ1-5; unclear D gene. Looked up from germline, CDR1 is LNHDA and CDR2 is SQIVND (reference sequence). The CDR3 sequence is 15 residues long. Between the trimmed V and J ends, which lost 6 bases and 0 bases, there was a span of 12 bases. The CDR3 nucleotides are TGTGCCAGTAGCCCGGTCGGTAGTAGCAATCAGCCCCAGCATTTT. Amino acid sequence: CASSPVGSSNQPQHF. The whole variable domain, filled in from reference TRBV19 and TRBJ1-5, reads DGGITQSPKYLFRKEGQNVTLSCEQNLNHDAMYWYRQDPGQGLRLIYYSQIVNDFQKGDIAEGYSVSREKKESFPLTVTSAQKNPTAFYLCASSPVGSSNQPQHFGDGTRLSIL.

This chain connects TRBV19 to TRBJ2-1; the match to TRBD2 covers 9 bases. With V trimmed by 3 bases and J by 4 bases, 4 bases remained unmatched. CDR1 and CDR2 from the germline V gene are LNHDA and SQIVND (reference sequence). CDR3 length: 15 amino acids. CDR3 DNA: TGTGCCAGTAGTATTTATGCGGGGGGGTACAATGAGCAGTTCTTC. Its protein product is CASSIYAGGYNEQFF.

The V call is TRBV6-1, the J call TRBJ1-2; D remains unclear. CDR1 MNHNS and CDR2 SASEGT come from the germline V gene. The CDR3 has 14 residues. Trimming removed 0 bases from V and 7 bases from J, with 12 bases in between. CDR3 nucleotides: TGTGCCAGCAGTGAAGCGTTGTTAACTGCTGGCTACACCTTC. Its translation: CASSEALLTAGYTF.

The table lists this clone with a count of one. This chain connects TRBV4-1 to TRBJ2-6; possibly TRBD1 or TRBD2 for D (5 bases each). CDR3 length: 16 residues. V lost 2 bases, J lost 2 bases, and 10 bases lay in between. Looked up from germline, CDR1 is MGHRA and CDR2 is YSYEKL. Written as DNA, the CDR3 is TGCGCCAGCAGCCAAACCCAGGGAGCTGGGGCCAACGTCCTGACTTTC. Residues: CASSQTQGAGANVLTF.